One and the same sample provided the 25 T cell receptor beta chains below, sequenced in a study of blood T cells in healthy people across ages. Primed by a sample-barcoded 5' primer and a J-beta primer mix, a second PCR proceeded for roughly 7 to 12 cycles. One entry per CDR3 protein, called by TCRdb with MiXCR from the 5' RACE reads. The table lists about a million distinct CDR3 sequences, just over 50% of them singletons. The sequenced sample consisted of blood. These receptors came from a woman aged 55 to 70 in good health.

The chain carries TRBV7-2 and TRBJ2-5, with D possibly matching TRBD1 (5 bases). The CDR3 spans 13 residues. The germline CDR1 and CDR2 sequences are SGHTA and FQGNSA. Trimming left V 3 bases short and J 2 bases short, with 7 bases between. For the CDR3, the DNA is TGTGCCAGCAGCTTTGACAGACAAGAGACCCAGTACTTC. Translating it yields CASSFDRQETQYF.

The chain links TRBV7-9 to TRBJ2-7; D gene uncertain. The length of the CDR3 is 13 residues. The germline gives CDR1 SEHNR, CDR2 FQNEAQ (reference sequence). The V and J ends lost 6 bases and 0 bases respectively, with 9 bases between them. The CDR3: CASRGQLSYEQYF. The CDR3, as DNA: TGTGCCAGCAGAGGTCAGCTCTCCTACGAGCAGTACTTC.

Remarks on this clonotype: One end of the junction does not line up with germline, which may come from a read error. This chain joins TRBV7-9 and TRBJ1-1; no reliable D call. Germline V CDR1 and CDR2: SEHNR, FQNEAQ (reference sequence). The CDR3 consists of 15 residues. The CDR3 loop reads CASSLARQVNTEAFF. The CDR3 region has the DNA TGTGCTAGCAGCTTAGCGAGACAAGTCAACACTGAAGCTTTCTTT.

J is TRBJ2-3 and V is TRBV7-3, with D unresolved. V lost 6 bases to trimming and J lost 8 bases, with 15 bases between them. CDR1 is SGHTA, CDR2 FQGTGA, per germline. The CDR3 is 13 amino acids. CDR3 nucleotides: TGTGCCAGCAGTCTAGGCGGTCCCGCTACGCAGTATTTT. It codes for CASSLGGPATQYF. Complete variable domain (other parts from reference TRBV7-3 and TRBJ2-3): GAGVSQTPSNKVTEKGKYVELRCDPISGHTALYWYRQSLGQGPEFLIYFQGTGAADDSGLPNDRFFAVRPEGSVSTLKIQRTERGDSAVYLCASSLGGPATQYFGPGTRLTVL.

This clonotype was picked up many times. The chain links TRBV9 to TRBJ2-7; D is possibly TRBD1 (5 bases). This CDR3 comprises 12 residues. V lost 2 bases, J lost 6 bases, and 9 bases lay in between. Per germline, CDR1 SGDLS and CDR2 YYNGEE. The DNA of the CDR3 is TGTGCCAGCAGCGTGGGGCTTGGCGAGCAGTACTTC. Amino acid sequence: CASSVGLGEQYF.

This clonotype occurred a few times. The chain has TRBV13 and TRBJ2-5, with 7 bases lining up with TRBD2. Germline V gene sequence: CDR1 PRHDT, CDR2 FYEKMQ (reference sequence). The CDR3 loop spans 15 amino acids. The trim removed 1 base at V and 5 bases at J, leaving 7 bases unmatched. CDR3 in DNA: TGTGCCAGCAGCTTAGTGACGGGAGGTATGGAGACCCAGTACTTC. Translation: CASSLVTGGMETQYF.

The sample holds a few counts of this clonotype. This chain links TRBV2 with TRBJ2-3; D is perhaps TRBD1 (6 bases). Trimming cost V 4 bases and J 5 bases, with 13 bases left between them. This CDR3 spans 14 amino acids. Germline-derived CDR1 and CDR2 are SNHLY and FYNNEI. CDR3: CASSVFGGGDTQYF. DNA of the CDR3: TGTGCCAGCAGTGTGTTTGGGGGCGGAGATACGCAGTATTTT.

The chain recombines TRBV12-3 or TRBV12-4 with TRBJ1-4; D is possibly TRBD1 (5 bases). The germline V and J ends were trimmed by 6 bases and 8 bases, with 13 bases remaining between them. The CDR3 is 13 amino acids. CDR3 sequence reads: CASSSRVFEKLFF. The CDR3 DNA reads as TGTGCCAGCAGCTCCAGGGTTTTCGAAAAACTGTTTTTT.

The V gene is TRBV6-5, the J gene TRBJ2-1; TRBD1 might be the D (6 bases). CDR3 size: 11 residues. Germline V CDR1 and CDR2: MNHEY, SVGAGI. V shed 6 bases and J shed 10 bases, with 10 bases lying between them. CDR3 in amino acids: CASRRGWEQFF. CDR3 DNA: TGTGCCAGCAGAAGGGGGTGGGAGCAGTTCTTC.

The gene calls are TRBV5-1 and TRBJ2-3; 12 positions agree with TRBD2. V shed 7 bases and J 0 bases; nucleotides not matched to a gene: 6. Germline-derived CDR1 and CDR2 are SGHRS and YFSETQ. This CDR3 region has 16 residues. CDR3 nucleotide sequence: TGCGCCAGCGGCGCAGGGACTAGCGGGAGCACAGATACGCAGTATTTT. It yields the protein CASGAGTSGSTDTQYF.

The J gene is TRBJ2-1, the V gene TRBV5-1, with a weak D call TRBD2 (6 bases). CDR3 length equals 16 residues. Trimming pared 2 bases from V and 6 bases from J, leaving 18 bases between. Germline V CDR1 and CDR2: SGHRS, YFSETQ. The CDR3 DNA sequence: TGCGCCAGCAGCTTCTCCCCCTTGGGACTTACCAATGAGCAGTTCTTC. Its translation is CASSFSPLGLTNEQFF.

CDR3 in amino acids: CSARPSGRYNEQFF. DNA of the CDR3: TGCAGTGCTAGACCTAGCGGGAGGTACAATGAGCAGTTCTTC. The chain links TRBV20-1 to TRBJ2-1; 11 bases are a match to TRBD2. The CDR3 runs to 14 residues. With 2 bases clipped from V and 4 bases from J, the junction kept 1 base outside the gene matches. CDR1 is DFQATT, CDR2 SNEGSKA, per germline (reference sequence).

This clonotype has only a few counts. This sequence joins TRBV5-1 and TRBJ2-5; D not resolved. Looked up from germline, CDR1 is SGHRS and CDR2 is YFSETQ. V was pared by 4 bases and J by 2 bases, with 12 bases between. This CDR3 spans 14 amino acids. The CDR3 coding sequence is TGCGCCAGCAGCCGTCGACGAATGCAAGAGACCCAGTACTTC. This encodes CASSRRRMQETQYF. Using reference TRBV5-1 and TRBJ2-5 for the parts outside the CDR3, the full variable domain is KAGVTQTPRYLIKTRGQQVTLSCSPISGHRSVSWYQQTPGQGLQFLFEYFSETQRNKGNFPGRFSGRQFSNSRSEMNVSTLELGDSALYLCASSRRRMQETQYFGPGTRLLVL.

The sample holds a few counts of this clonotype. DNA for the CDR3: TGTGCCAGCAGTTTAACAGCTAACGCTTACGAGCAGTTCTTC. Protein sequence: CASSLTANAYEQFF. V and J are TRBV12-3 or TRBV12-4 and TRBJ2-1; no definite D call. With 2 bases removed from V and 10 bases from J, the gap between germline ends came to 15 bases. The CDR3 has 14 residues.

Notes on this clonotype: A much bigger clone sits one base away, suggesting this may be a read error. J is TRBJ2-5 and V is TRBV29-1; D is ambiguous. Trimming shortened V by 5 bases and J by 13 bases, and 14 bases separated the two germline ends. Germline CDR1 SQVTM, CDR2 ANQGSEA. CDR3 size: 10 residues. The CDR3 is CSVSDRQLYF. DNA of the CDR3: TGCAGCGTTTCTGATAGGCAGCTGTACTTC.

J is TRBJ2-3 and V is TRBV6-6; tentative D call: TRBD1 (6 bases). Trimming removed 5 bases at V and 0 bases at J, with 15 bases between. Germline V lookup: CDR1 MNHNY, CDR2 SVGAGI (reference sequence). This CDR3 comprises 16 residues. The CDR3: CASSLLNRVSTDTQYF. DNA for the CDR3: TGTGCCAGCAGTCTACTTAACAGGGTTAGCACAGATACGCAGTATTTT.

The chain carries TRBV27 and TRBJ2-7; 7 bases fit TRBD2. The J call may be in error: the DNA end matches TRBJ2-5 better. CDR1 and CDR2 from the germline V gene are MNHEY and SMNVEV (reference sequence). The CDR3 is 14 amino acids. The CDR3 region has the DNA TGTGCCAGCAGTTTAAGCGGGATCGGAGAGACCCAGTACTTC. It is translated as CASSLSGIGETQYF.

V usage is TRBV27 and J usage is TRBJ2-1, with 8 nucleotides matching TRBD2. The CDR3 loop spans 15 amino acids. The trim removed 4 bases at V and 0 bases at J, leaving 2 bases unmatched. CDR1 and CDR2 (germline): MNHEY, SMNVEV (reference sequence). For the CDR3, the DNA is TGTGCCAGCAGTTCGGCGGGAGGCTCCTACAATGAGCAGTTCTTC. It codes for CASSSAGGSYNEQFF.

V is TRBV27 and J is TRBJ2-4; 8 positions match TRBD1. The CDR3 has 17 residues. Germline V gene sequence: CDR1 MNHEY, CDR2 SMNVEV (reference sequence). V was pared by 4 bases and J by 7 bases, with 15 bases of the junction left unmatched. CDR3 nucleotide sequence: TGTGCCAGCAGTTCCGTTTCGGGACAGGTAACAGCCAACATTCAGTACTTC. Amino acid sequence: CASSSVSGQVTANIQYF.

The V and J genes are TRBV4-1 and TRBJ2-3; D is uncertain. Germline lookup yields CDR1 MGHRA and CDR2 YSYEKL. V was pared by 0 bases and J by 4 bases, with 5 bases between. This CDR3 has 13 residues. The CDR3 DNA reads as TGCGCCAGCAGCCAAGATTGGCCAGATACGCAGTATTTT. Protein: CASSQDWPDTQYF.

The chain joins TRBV24-1 to TRBJ2-4, with D tentatively TRBD2 (5 bases). Per germline, CDR1 KGHDR and CDR2 SFDVKD. The CDR3 contains 16 residues. The V and J ends lost 3 bases and 0 bases respectively, with 11 bases between them. CDR3 DNA sequence: TGTGCCACCAGTGATGCGGACGGGAAAGCCAAAAACATTCAGTACTTC. Translated, it gives CATSDADGKAKNIQYF.

On this clonotype itself: As the CDR3 is not closed by the conserved phenylalanine or tryptophan, this likely results from a read error. V gene TRBV15 combines with J gene TRBJ2-7; TRBD2 agrees at 11 bases. With 7 bases clipped from V and 4 bases from J, the junction kept 6 bases outside the gene matches. Germline V gene lookup returns CDR1 LNHNV and CDR2 YYDKDF (reference sequence). The CDR3 runs 14 residues. Here the CDR3 reads CATKQASGRYEQYL. The DNA for the CDR3 is TGTGCCACCAAACAGGCTAGCGGGAGGTACGAGCAGTACTTA.

The CDR3 DNA reads TGTGCTAGTGGGAAATCTTTCGAGACAGAATCGAACACTGAAGCTTTCTTT. It translates to CASGKSFETESNTEAFF. The chain recombines TRBV12-5 with TRBJ1-1; TRBD1 is a possible D gene (5 bases). V dropped 6 bases and J dropped 1 base, with 21 bases sitting between them. This CDR3 comprises 17 residues. Per the germline V gene, CDR1 is LGHNT and CDR2 is FRNRAP.

This clonotype was recorded a few times. The V gene is TRBV29-1, the J gene TRBJ1-1; tentatively, D is TRBD1 (6 bases). The CDR3 totals 14 residues. The germline V gene has CDR1 SQVTM and CDR2 ANQGSEA. Trimming removed 6 bases at V and 0 bases at J, with 14 bases between. The CDR3 sequence is CSVRGQLLNTEAFF. The CDR3 bases are TGCAGCGTAAGAGGACAGCTCTTGAACACTGAAGCTTTCTTT.

V is TRBV7-8 and J is TRBJ2-3, with 13 bases lining up with TRBD2. The CDR3 consists of 17 residues. V lost 1 base to trimming and J lost 6 bases; unmatched junction nucleotides: 7. Germline CDR1 reads SGHVS; CDR2 reads FQNEAQ. DNA of the CDR3: TGTGCCAGCAGCTTAGTTGGACTAGCGGGAGCCGGTGATACGCAGTATTTT. Residues: CASSLVGLAGAGDTQYF.